Here is one TCR beta chain with its context. PCR used 60 Vbeta primers and 13 Jbeta primers. Method: immunoSEQ multiplex PCR; TCRdb's copy keeps in-frame clones and lacks some. This sample has 200,000 to 300,000 clones, with 84% found just once. The germline gives CDR1 SQVTM, CDR2 ANQGSEA. The V end was cut by 3 bases, the J end by 8 bases, with 11 bases between. This CDR3 has 12 residues. This record comes from a study of cytomegalovirus exposure and HLA in healthy donors. The rearrangement links TRBV29-1 to TRBJ2-1, with D maybe TRBD2 (5 bases). The sequenced material came from PBMCs. The sequence came from a woman between 40 and 55 years old in good health and CMV-seropositive. The CDR3 is CSVDEEVDEQFF. CDR3 sequence (DNA): TGCAGCGTTGATGAGGAGGTAGATGAGCAGTTCTTC.